This T cell receptor (beta chain) appears in the sequencing data of a study of beta chain features in type 1 diabetes. Germline V gene lookup returns CDR1 GTSNPN and CDR2 SVGIG (reference sequence). CDR3 length: 16 amino acids. With V trimmed by 0 bases and J by 6 bases, 7 bases remained unmatched. Sequenced material consisted of expressed TCRB transcripts (all of the isolated RNA was reverse transcribed). Data came from immunoSEQ multiplex PCR; TCRdb stores just in-frame clones and leaves some out. This sample has fewer than 250,000 clones, with 68% found just once. This receptor was obtained from a man aged 30 to 39 in good health. Input material: naive CD4+ T cells from blood. The chain joins TRBV30 to TRBJ2-2; 10 nucleotides match TRBD2. The chain's CDR3 is CAWSVGVAGGPGELFF. The CDR3 region has the DNA TGTGCCTGGAGTGTAGGGGTAGCGGGAGGACCCGGGGAGCTGTTTTTT.